This is a list of T cell receptor beta chains from one sample in a study of T cells in Graves' hyperthyroidism and ophthalmopathy. TCRdb independently ran MiXCR on the multiplex PCR reads; one entry per CDR3 protein. The sample shows around 580,000 distinct CDR3 sequences, roughly a sixth of them seen only once. Sequencing was performed on blood. The source is a woman under 30 with Graves' hyperthyroidism. Both conserved end residues are part of each CDR3. D genes are given only for firm matches. Rows may omit the clone size; those that give it use once, few, many or a size class.

d_gene: -; v_gene: TRBV30; j_gene: TRBJ2-2; abundance: -; CDR3aa: CAWGLRSFANTGELFF; CDR3nt: TGTGCCTGGGGCCTCCGATCGTTCGCGAACACCGGGGAGCTGTTTTTT
d_gene: TRBD1; v_gene: TRBV20-1; j_gene: TRBJ1-2; abundance: -; CDR3aa: CSAVNTGDRSLYGYTF; CDR3nt: TGCAGTGCTGTGAACACCGGGGACAGGTCTTTGTATGGCTACACCTTC
d_gene: TRBD1; v_gene: TRBV6-1; j_gene: TRBJ2-2; abundance: many; CDR3aa: CASSVGTGLFF; CDR3nt: TGTGCCAGCAGTGTCGGGACAGGGCTGTTTTTT
d_gene: -; v_gene: TRBV27; j_gene: TRBJ1-1; abundance: many; CDR3aa: CASSFSRGTEAFF; CDR3nt: TGTGCCAGCAGCTTTTCCAGGGGCACTGAAGCTTTCTTT
d_gene: TRBD1; v_gene: TRBV29-1; j_gene: TRBJ1-5; abundance: few; CDR3aa: CSVTVQGISNQPQHF; CDR3nt: TGCAGCGTTACAGTACAGGGGATAAGCAATCAGCCCCAGCATTTT
d_gene: -; v_gene: TRBV7-9; j_gene: TRBJ1-5; abundance: -; CDR3aa: CAGGGYGDQPQHF; CDR3nt: TGTGCAGGTGGGGGCTACGGAGATCAGCCCCAGCATTTT
d_gene: -; v_gene: TRBV5-1; j_gene: TRBJ2-7; abundance: few; CDR3aa: CASSFEGGRFYEQYF; CDR3nt: TGCGCCAGCAGCTTCGAAGGCGGTAGGTTCTACGAGCAGTACTTC
d_gene: -; v_gene: TRBV27; j_gene: TRBJ1-2; abundance: -; CDR3aa: CASSLDVGKNYGYTF; CDR3nt: TGTGCCAGCAGTTTGGACGTCGGTAAGAACTATGGCTACACCTTC
d_gene: -; v_gene: TRBV10-3; j_gene: TRBJ2-5; abundance: many; CDR3aa: CAISTPQGRPNVGQETQYF; CDR3nt: TGTGCCATCAGTACGCCGCAGGGAAGGCCCAATGTGGGGCAAGAGACCCAGTACTTC
d_gene: TRBD2; v_gene: TRBV7-2; j_gene: TRBJ2-3; abundance: -; CDR3aa: CASAGLAGGSDTQYF; CDR3nt: TGTGCCAGCGCTGGACTAGCGGGAGGATCAGATACGCAGTATTTT
d_gene: -; v_gene: TRBV5-1; j_gene: TRBJ2-2; abundance: few; CDR3aa: CASSLEPGFVAGELFF; CDR3nt: TGCGCCAGCAGCTTGGAACCGGGTTTTGTAGCCGGGGAGCTGTTTTTT